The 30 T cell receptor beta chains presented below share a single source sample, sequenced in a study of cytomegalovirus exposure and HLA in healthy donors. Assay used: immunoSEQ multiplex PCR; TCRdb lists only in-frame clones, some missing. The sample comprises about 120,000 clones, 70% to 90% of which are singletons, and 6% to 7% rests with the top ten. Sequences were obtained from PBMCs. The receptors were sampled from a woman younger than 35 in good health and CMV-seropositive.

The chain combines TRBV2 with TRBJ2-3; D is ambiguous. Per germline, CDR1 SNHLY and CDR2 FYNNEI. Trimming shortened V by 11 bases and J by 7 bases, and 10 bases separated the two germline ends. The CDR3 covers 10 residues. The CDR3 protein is CARSSNTQYF. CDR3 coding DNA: TGTGCCCGAAGTAGTAATACGCAGTATTTT. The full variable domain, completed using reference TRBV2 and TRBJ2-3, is EPEVTQTPSHQVTQMGQEVILRCVPISNHLYFYWYRQILGQKVEFLVSFYNNEISEKSEIFDDQFSVERPDGSNFTLKIRSTKLEDSAMYFCARSSNTQYFGPGTRLTVL.

CDR3 protein: CASSVTVSGTGELFF. The CDR3 nucleotides read TGCGCCAGCAGCGTGACAGTTTCAGGCACCGGGGAGCTGTTTTTT. The rearrangement links TRBV5-1 to TRBJ2-2; possibly TRBD1 for D (5 bases). V lost 4 bases and J lost 4, with 14 bases in between. Germline V gives CDR1 SGHRS, CDR2 YFSETQ. CDR3 length: 15 amino acids.

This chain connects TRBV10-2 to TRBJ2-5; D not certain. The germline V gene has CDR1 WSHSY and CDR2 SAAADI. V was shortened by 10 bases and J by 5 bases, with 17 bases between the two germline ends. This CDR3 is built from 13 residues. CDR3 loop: CAIYDTERETQYF. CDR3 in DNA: TGCGCCATCTACGACACCGAAAGGGAGACCCAGTACTTC.

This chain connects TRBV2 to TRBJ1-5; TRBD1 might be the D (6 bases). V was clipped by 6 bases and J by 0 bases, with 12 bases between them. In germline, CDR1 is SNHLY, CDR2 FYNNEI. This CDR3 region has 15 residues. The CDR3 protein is CASRTQGYSNQPQHF. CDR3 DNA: TGTGCCAGCAGAACACAGGGTTATAGCAATCAGCCCCAGCATTTT.

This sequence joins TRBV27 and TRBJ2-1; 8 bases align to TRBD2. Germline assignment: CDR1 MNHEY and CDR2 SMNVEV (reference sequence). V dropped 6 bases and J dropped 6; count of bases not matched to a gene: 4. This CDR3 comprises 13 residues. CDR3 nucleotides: TGTGCCAGCAGCTTTCGGGAGGGCAATGAGCAGTTCTTC. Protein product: CASSFREGNEQFF.

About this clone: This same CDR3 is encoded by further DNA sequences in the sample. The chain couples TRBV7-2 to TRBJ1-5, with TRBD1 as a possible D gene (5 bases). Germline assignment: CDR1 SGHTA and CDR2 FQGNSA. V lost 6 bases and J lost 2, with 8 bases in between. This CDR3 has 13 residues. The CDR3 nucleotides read TGTGCCAGCAGTATCAGGGGCAATCAGCCCCAGCATTTT. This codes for CASSIRGNQPQHF.

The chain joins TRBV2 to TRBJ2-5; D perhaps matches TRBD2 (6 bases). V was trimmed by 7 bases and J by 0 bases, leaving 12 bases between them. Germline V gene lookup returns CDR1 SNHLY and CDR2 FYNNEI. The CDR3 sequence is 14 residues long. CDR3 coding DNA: TGTGCCAGCACCGCTAGCGTGTACCAAGAGACCCAGTACTTC. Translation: CASTASVYQETQYF. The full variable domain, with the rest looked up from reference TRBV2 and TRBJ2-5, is EPEVTQTPSHQVTQMGQEVILRCVPISNHLYFYWYRQILGQKVEFLVSFYNNEISEKSEIFDDQFSVERPDGSNFTLKIRSTKLEDSAMYFCASTASVYQETQYFGPGTRLLVL.

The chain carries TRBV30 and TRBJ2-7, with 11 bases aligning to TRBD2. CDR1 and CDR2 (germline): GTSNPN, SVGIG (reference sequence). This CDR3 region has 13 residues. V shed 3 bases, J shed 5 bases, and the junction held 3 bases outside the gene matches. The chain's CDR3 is CAWRLAGAHEQYF. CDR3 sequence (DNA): TGTGCCTGGAGACTAGCGGGAGCCCACGAGCAGTACTTC.

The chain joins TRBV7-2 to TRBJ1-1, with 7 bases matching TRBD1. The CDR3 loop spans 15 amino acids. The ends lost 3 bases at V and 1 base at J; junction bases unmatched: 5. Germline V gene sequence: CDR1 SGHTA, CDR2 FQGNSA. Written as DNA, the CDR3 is TGTGCCAGCAGCTTGACTGACAGGGCGAACACTGAAGCTTTCTTT. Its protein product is CASSLTDRANTEAFF.

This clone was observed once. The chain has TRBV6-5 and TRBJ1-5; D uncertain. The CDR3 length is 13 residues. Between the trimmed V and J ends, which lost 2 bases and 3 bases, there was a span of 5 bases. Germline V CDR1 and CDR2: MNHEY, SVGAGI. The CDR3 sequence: CASSYRLNQPQHF. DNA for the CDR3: TGTGCCAGCAGTTACAGACTCAATCAGCCCCAGCATTTT.

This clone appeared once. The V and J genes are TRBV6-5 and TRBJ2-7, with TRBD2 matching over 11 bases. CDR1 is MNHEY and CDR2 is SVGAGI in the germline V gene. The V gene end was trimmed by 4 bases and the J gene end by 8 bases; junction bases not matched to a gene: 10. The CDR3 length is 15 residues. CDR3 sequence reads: CASSFPGTSGSQQYF. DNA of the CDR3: TGTGCCAGCAGTTTCCCCGGGACTAGCGGCTCCCAGCAGTACTTC.

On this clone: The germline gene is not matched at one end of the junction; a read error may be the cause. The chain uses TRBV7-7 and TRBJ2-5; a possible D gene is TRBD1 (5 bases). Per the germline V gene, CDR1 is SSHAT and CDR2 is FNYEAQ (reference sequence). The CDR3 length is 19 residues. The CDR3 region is CASSPSRRPPWTNQETQYF. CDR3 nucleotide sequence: TGTGCTAGCAGCCCATCCCGTCGCCCACCGTGGACAAATCAAGAGACCCAGTACTTC.

The CDR3 region is CASSSTAFSGNTIYF. The CDR3 DNA reads TGTGCCAGTAGTTCCACAGCTTTCTCTGGAAACACCATATATTTT. The chain couples TRBV19 to TRBJ1-3; D remains unclear. This CDR3 is 15 amino acids long. V lost 5 bases, J lost 0 bases, and 11 bases lay in between. Germline assignment: CDR1 LNHDA and CDR2 SQIVND (reference sequence).

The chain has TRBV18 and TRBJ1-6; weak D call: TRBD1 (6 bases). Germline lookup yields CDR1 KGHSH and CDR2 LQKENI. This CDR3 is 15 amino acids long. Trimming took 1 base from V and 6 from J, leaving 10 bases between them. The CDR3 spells CASSPRGRGNSPLHF. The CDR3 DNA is TGTGCCAGCTCACCACGGGGCAGGGGTAATTCACCCCTCCACTTT.

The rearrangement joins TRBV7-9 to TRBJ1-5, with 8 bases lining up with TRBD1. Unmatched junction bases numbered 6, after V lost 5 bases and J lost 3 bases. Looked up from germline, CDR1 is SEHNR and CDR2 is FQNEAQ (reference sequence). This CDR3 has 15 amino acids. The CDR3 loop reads CASSTDRAPNQPQHF. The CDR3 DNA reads TGTGCCAGCAGCACGGACAGGGCGCCCAATCAGCCCCAGCATTTT.

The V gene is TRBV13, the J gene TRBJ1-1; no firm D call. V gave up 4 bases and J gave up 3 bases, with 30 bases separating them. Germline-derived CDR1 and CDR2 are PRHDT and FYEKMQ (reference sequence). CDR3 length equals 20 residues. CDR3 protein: CASSSSGKTALGRRDTEAFF. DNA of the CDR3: TGTGCCAGCAGCTCGTCCGGGAAAACCGCTCTGGGAAGGAGGGACACTGAAGCTTTCTTT.

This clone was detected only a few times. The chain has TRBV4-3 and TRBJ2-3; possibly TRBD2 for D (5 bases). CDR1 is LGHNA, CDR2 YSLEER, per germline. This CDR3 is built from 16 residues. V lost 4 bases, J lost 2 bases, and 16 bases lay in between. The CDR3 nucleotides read TGCGCCAGCAGCCCCGGCGGACTGGAGAACACAGATACGCAGTATTTT. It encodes CASSPGGLENTDTQYF.

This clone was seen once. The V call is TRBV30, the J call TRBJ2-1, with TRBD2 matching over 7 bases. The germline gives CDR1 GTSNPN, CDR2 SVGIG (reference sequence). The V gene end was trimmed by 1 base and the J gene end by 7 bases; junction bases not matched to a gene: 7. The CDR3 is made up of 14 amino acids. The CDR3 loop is CAWSGLAEKNEQFF. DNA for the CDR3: TGTGCCTGGAGTGGGCTAGCGGAAAAAAATGAGCAGTTCTTC.

CDR3 DNA: TGTGCCAGCAGCCCCCTCGGGCCGGGGTACGGCTACACCTTC. Translated: CASSPLGPGYGYTF. The chain joins TRBV7-9 to TRBJ1-2; D is ambiguous. Trimming stripped 5 bases from V and 8 bases from J, with 18 bases between. This CDR3 contains 14 residues. Germline CDR1 and CDR2: SEHNR and FQNEAQ (reference sequence).

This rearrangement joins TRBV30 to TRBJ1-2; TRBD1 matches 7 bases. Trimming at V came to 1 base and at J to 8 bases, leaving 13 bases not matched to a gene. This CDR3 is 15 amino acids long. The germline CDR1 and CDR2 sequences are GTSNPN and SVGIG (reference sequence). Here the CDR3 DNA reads TGTGCCTGGAGTGAGATGGGCCAGGGGGTGGACGGCTACACCTTC. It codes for CAWSEMGQGVDGYTF.

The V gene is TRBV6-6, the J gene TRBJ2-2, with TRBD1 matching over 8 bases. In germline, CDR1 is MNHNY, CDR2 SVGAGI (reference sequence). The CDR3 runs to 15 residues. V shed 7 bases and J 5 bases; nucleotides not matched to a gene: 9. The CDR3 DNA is TGTGCCAGCAACGACAGGGGTCCAGGGACCGGGGAGCTGTTTTTT. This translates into CASNDRGPGTGELFF.

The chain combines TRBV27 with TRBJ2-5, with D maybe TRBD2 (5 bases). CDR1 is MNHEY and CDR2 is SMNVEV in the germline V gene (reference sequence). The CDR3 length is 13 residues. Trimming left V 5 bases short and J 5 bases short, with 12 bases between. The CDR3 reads CASSRGGWETQYF. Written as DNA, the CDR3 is TGTGCCAGCAGTCGAGGCGGGTGGGAGACCCAGTACTTC.

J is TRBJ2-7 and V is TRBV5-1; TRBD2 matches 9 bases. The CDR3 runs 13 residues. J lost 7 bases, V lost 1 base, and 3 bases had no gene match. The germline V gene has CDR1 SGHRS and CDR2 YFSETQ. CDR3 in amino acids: CASSLPGLAEQYF. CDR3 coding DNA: TGCGCCAGCAGCTTGCCGGGACTAGCTGAGCAGTACTTC. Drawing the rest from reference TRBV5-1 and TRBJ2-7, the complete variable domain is KAGVTQTPRYLIKTRGQQVTLSCSPISGHRSVSWYQQTPGQGLQFLFEYFSETQRNKGNFPGRFSGRQFSNSRSEMNVSTLELGDSALYLCASSLPGLAEQYFGPGTRLTVT.

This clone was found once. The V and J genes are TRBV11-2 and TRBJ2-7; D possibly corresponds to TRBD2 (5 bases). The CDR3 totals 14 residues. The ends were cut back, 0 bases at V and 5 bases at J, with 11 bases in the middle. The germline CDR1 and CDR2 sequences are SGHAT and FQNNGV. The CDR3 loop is CASSLESGSDEQYF. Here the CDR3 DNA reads TGTGCCAGCAGCTTAGAAAGTGGGAGTGACGAGCAGTACTTC.

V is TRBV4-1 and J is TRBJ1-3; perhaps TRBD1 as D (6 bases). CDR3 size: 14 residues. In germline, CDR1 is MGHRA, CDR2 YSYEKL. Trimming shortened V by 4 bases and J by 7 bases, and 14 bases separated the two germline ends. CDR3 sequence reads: CASSPGWGPNTIYF. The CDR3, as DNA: TGCGCCAGCAGCCCGGGGTGGGGGCCGAACACCATATATTTT.

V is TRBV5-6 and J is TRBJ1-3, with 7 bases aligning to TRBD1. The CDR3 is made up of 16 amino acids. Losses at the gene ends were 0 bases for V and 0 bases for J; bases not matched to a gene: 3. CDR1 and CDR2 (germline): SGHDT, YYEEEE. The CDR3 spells CASSLGQGGSGNTIYF. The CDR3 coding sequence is TGTGCCAGCAGCTTGGGACAGGGCGGCTCTGGAAACACCATATATTTT.

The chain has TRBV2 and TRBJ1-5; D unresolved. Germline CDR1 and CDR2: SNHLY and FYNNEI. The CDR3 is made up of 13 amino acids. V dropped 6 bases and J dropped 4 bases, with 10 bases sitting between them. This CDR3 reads CASSTWLNQPQHF. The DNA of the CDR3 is TGTGCCAGCAGCACCTGGCTTAATCAGCCCCAGCATTTT.

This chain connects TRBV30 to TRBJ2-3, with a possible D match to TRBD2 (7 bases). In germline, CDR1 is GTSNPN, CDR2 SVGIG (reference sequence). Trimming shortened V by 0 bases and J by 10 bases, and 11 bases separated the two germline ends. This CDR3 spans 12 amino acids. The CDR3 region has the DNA TGTGCCTGGAGTGTAGGGGGGGAGTCGCAGTATTTT. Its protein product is CAWSVGGESQYF.

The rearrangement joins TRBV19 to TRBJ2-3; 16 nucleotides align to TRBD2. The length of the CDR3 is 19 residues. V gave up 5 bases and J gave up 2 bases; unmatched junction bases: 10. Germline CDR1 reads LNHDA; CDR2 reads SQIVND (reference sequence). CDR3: CASSGEGLAGGGATDTQYF. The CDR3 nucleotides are TGTGCCAGTAGTGGCGAGGGACTAGCGGGAGGGGGGGCCACAGATACGCAGTATTTT.

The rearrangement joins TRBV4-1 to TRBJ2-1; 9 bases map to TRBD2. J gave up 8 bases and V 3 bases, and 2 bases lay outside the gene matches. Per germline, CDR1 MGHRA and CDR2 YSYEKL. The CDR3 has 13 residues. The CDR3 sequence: CASSQLAGDEQFF. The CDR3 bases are TGCGCCAGCAGCCAGTTAGCGGGGGATGAGCAGTTCTTC.